Listed below are T cell receptor beta chains from one sample, sequenced in a study of shared clonotypes between healthy human individuals. Assay: immunoSEQ multiplex PCR; the TCRdb copy retains only in-frame clones and omits some. Among some 1,400,000 clones, roughly 96% were seen once, and the ten largest hold roughly 1.1%. Material for sequencing was naive CD4+ T cells sorted from blood. These receptors originate from a man aged 25 to 40 in good health. Both conserved end residues are part of each CDR3. A D gene is named only where the DNA matches it firmly. Not all rows give a size; the values are once, few, many and, for expanded clones, a class.

D: TRBD1; J: TRBJ2-5; length: 14; V: TRBV5-5; size: -; DNA: TGTGCCAGCAGCTCGAGACAGGGTTGGGAGACCCAGTACTTC; CDR3: CASSSRQGWETQYF
D: -; J: TRBJ2-7; length: 14; V: TRBV9; size: -; DNA: TGTGCCAGCAGCCCAACCAGACAGAGCTACGAGCAGTACTTC; CDR3: CASSPTRQSYEQYF
D: -; J: TRBJ1-1; length: 16; V: TRBV6-6; size: -; DNA: TGTGCCAGCAGCCTCGGACAGAGCCTAAGGAACACTGAAGCTTTCTTT; CDR3: CASSLGQSLRNTEAFF
D: TRBD2; J: TRBJ2-1; length: 15; V: TRBV7-9; size: -; DNA: TGTGCCAGCAGCTTAGCGGGGAGGGCCTACGATGAGCAGTTCTTC; CDR3: CASSLAGRAYDEQFF
D: -; J: TRBJ2-7; length: 12; V: TRBV18; size: -; DNA: TGTGCCAGCTCACCCCGAAGTTACGAGCAGTACTTC; CDR3: CASSPRSYEQYF
D: -; J: TRBJ2-7; length: 14; V: TRBV18; size: -; DNA: TGTGCCAGCTCGCCTCGTGTAGGGGCGGGGGAGCAGTACTTC; CDR3: CASSPRVGAGEQYF
D: -; J: TRBJ2-1; length: 15; V: TRBV6-1; size: -; DNA: TGTGCCAGCAGGCCGGAAGGGGACCCGGTGGATGAGCAGTTCTTC; CDR3: CASRPEGDPVDEQFF
D: TRBD1; J: TRBJ2-7; length: 18; V: TRBV7-9; size: -; DNA: TGTGCCAGCAGCTTAGGGTGGGGCAGGGGGAGACCCTCCTACGAGCAGTACTTC; CDR3: CASSLGWGRGRPSYEQYF
D: TRBD1; J: TRBJ2-3; length: 16; V: TRBV9; size: -; DNA: TGTGCCAGCAGCTCGAGGGGGCGCCCTAGCACAGATACGCAGTATTTT; CDR3: CASSSRGRPSTDTQYF
D: TRBD1; J: TRBJ1-1; length: 13; V: TRBV18; size: -; DNA: TGTGCCAGCTCCTCAGGGGGTGACACTGAAGCTTTCTTT; CDR3: CASSSGGDTEAFF
D: -; J: TRBJ1-5; length: 14; V: TRBV15; size: -; DNA: TGTGCCACCAGCAGAGGGAGCCGGGATCAGCCCCAGCATTTT; CDR3: CATSRGSRDQPQHF
D: TRBD2; J: TRBJ2-7; length: 15; V: TRBV4-2; size: -; DNA: TGTGCCAGCAGCCAAGTCGCGGGAGGAGTCGGCGAGCAGTACTTC; CDR3: CASSQVAGGVGEQYF
D: -; J: TRBJ2-1; length: 14; V: TRBV10-2; size: few; DNA: TGCGCCGTCCTCGCGACTAGGGACTACAATGAGCAGTTCTTC; CDR3: CAVLATRDYNEQFF
D: TRBD2; J: TRBJ2-2; length: 15; V: TRBV2; size: -; DNA: TGTGCCAGCATGCCCGGGACTAGCGCCACCGGGGAGCTGTTTTTT; CDR3: CASMPGTSATGELFF
D: TRBD1; J: TRBJ2-5; length: 15; V: TRBV29-1; size: -; DNA: TGCAGCGTTGGTGGGACAGGGGCTGGAATAGAGACCCAGTACTTC; CDR3: CSVGGTGAGIETQYF
D: TRBD2; J: TRBJ2-7; length: 15; V: TRBV5-5; size: -; DNA: TGTGCCAGCAGCTTTGCGGGAGGCTCCCCCTACGAGCAGTACTTC; CDR3: CASSFAGGSPYEQYF
D: -; J: TRBJ2-5; length: 15; V: TRBV18; size: -; DNA: TGTGCCAGCTCACCACCGGGGCAGGGTCGAGAGACCCAGTACTTC; CDR3: CASSPPGQGRETQYF
D: -; J: TRBJ2-2; length: 15; V: TRBV9; size: -; DNA: TGTGCCAGCAGCGACCGAGAAATTAACACCGGGGAGCTGTTTTTT; CDR3: CASSDREINTGELFF
D: TRBD1; J: TRBJ2-3; length: 14; V: TRBV18; size: -; DNA: TGTGCCAGCTCACCACGGGACAGTCTTGGCACGCAGTATTTT; CDR3: CASSPRDSLGTQYF
D: TRBD2; J: TRBJ2-1; length: 14; V: TRBV6-4; size: -; DNA: TGTGCCACCGCCGGGACTAGCGAGAATAATGAGCAGTTCTTC; CDR3: CATAGTSENNEQFF
D: -; J: TRBJ2-1; length: 16; V: TRBV15; size: -; DNA: TGTGCCACCAGCAGAGATGATTGGGTTTCCTACAATGAGCAGTTCTTC; CDR3: CATSRDDWVSYNEQFF
D: -; J: TRBJ2-1; length: 13; V: TRBV5-1; size: -; DNA: TGCGCCAGTACCCAGGTCCCAGAGAGTGAGCAGTTCTTC; CDR3: CASTQVPESEQFF
D: -; J: TRBJ1-1; length: 12; V: TRBV29-1; size: -; DNA: TGCAGCGTTGGCGGGGGGGGCGTCGAAGCTTTCTTT; CDR3: CSVGGGGVEAFF
D: TRBD2; J: TRBJ2-6; length: 17; V: TRBV4-1; size: once; DNA: TGCGCCAGCAGCCCTCCGGGACTAGCTTCCGGGGCCAACGTCCTGACTTTC; CDR3: CASSPPGLASGANVLTF
D: TRBD1; J: TRBJ1-2; length: 17; V: TRBV14; size: -; DNA: TGTGCCAGCAGCCGCGGGGGCAGGGGGCGTCTTAACTATGGCTACACCTTC; CDR3: CASSRGGRGRLNYGYTF
D: -; J: TRBJ1-4; length: 16; V: TRBV27; size: -; DNA: TGTGCCAGCAGTTTAACGGGGGCTGCAACTAATGAAAAACTGTTTTTT; CDR3: CASSLTGAATNEKLFF
D: -; J: TRBJ1-5; length: 11; V: TRBV7-9; size: -; DNA: TGTGCCAGCAGCTTAGGTTACGCCCAGCATTTT; CDR3: CASSLGYAQHF
D: -; J: TRBJ1-1; length: 13; V: TRBV25-1; size: -; DNA: TGTGCCAGCAGTGGACTATCTAGCACTGAAGCTTTCTTT; CDR3: CASSGLSSTEAFF
D: -; J: TRBJ2-2; length: 15; V: TRBV18; size: -; DNA: TGTGCCAGCTCATCGACAGACGGTTACACCGGGGAGCTGTTTTTT; CDR3: CASSSTDGYTGELFF
D: -; J: TRBJ2-3; length: 16; V: TRBV15; size: -; DNA: TGTGCCACCAGTAGCTCAAAGACAAGAAGCACAGATACGCAGTATTTT; CDR3: CATSSSKTRSTDTQYF
D: TRBD2; J: TRBJ2-1; length: 17; V: TRBV4-1; size: -; DNA: TGCGCCAGCAGCCGCGGCCCAGCGGGACCGCAACACAATGAGCAGTTCTTC; CDR3: CASSRGPAGPQHNEQFF
D: -; J: TRBJ2-1; length: 16; V: TRBV5-4; size: -; DNA: TGTGCCAGCAGCCATAGAGGTGGGGGTACAATCAATGAGCAGTTCTTC; CDR3: CASSHRGGGTINEQFF
D: -; J: TRBJ1-2; length: 14; V: TRBV27; size: -; DNA: TGTGCCAGCTCCTCAAAAGGGGCGAGAGATGGCTACACCTTC; CDR3: CASSSKGARDGYTF
D: TRBD2; J: TRBJ2-7; length: 15; V: TRBV18; size: -; DNA: TGTGCCAGCTCACCTAGGGCGGGAGTCTCCTACGAGCAGTACTTC; CDR3: CASSPRAGVSYEQYF
D: -; J: TRBJ2-7; length: 13; V: TRBV5-1; size: -; DNA: TGCGCCAGCGCAGGGGTCCCTTCCTACGAGCAGTACTTC; CDR3: CASAGVPSYEQYF
D: TRBD2; J: TRBJ2-2; length: 17; V: TRBV10-1; size: -; DNA: TGCGCCAGCAGTCCGCCGGGACTAGCGGGACCGGCCGGGGAGCTGTTTTTT; CDR3: CASSPPGLAGPAGELFF
D: -; J: TRBJ2-7; length: 14; V: TRBV5-1; size: -; DNA: TGCGCCAGCACCCTCGGGACCACACGCTACGAGCAGTACTTC; CDR3: CASTLGTTRYEQYF
D: TRBD2; J: TRBJ2-5; length: 15; V: TRBV5-4; size: -; DNA: TGTGCCAGCAGCCCGGGGGCTAGCGGGAGTGAGACCCAGTACTTC; CDR3: CASSPGASGSETQYF
D: -; J: TRBJ1-2; length: 14; V: TRBV5-1; size: -; DNA: TGCGCCAGCAGCTTGGGGGGGACCGACTATGGCTACACCTTC; CDR3: CASSLGGTDYGYTF
D: TRBD1; J: TRBJ2-7; length: 15; V: TRBV28; size: -; DNA: TGTGCCAGCAGTGTACCGACAGGGGGGGTGTACGAGCAGTACTTC; CDR3: CASSVPTGGVYEQYF
D: TRBD2; J: TRBJ2-7; length: 18; V: TRBV5-5; size: once; DNA: TGTGCCAGCAGCCTTCGGACTAGCGGGAGGAGCCCCTACGACTGGCAGTACTTC; CDR3: CASSLRTSGRSPYDWQYF
D: TRBD2; J: TRBJ2-5; length: 15; V: TRBV2; size: -; DNA: TGTGCCAGCAAACGGACTAGCGGGGGGCAAGAGACCCAGTACTTC; CDR3: CASKRTSGGQETQYF
D: TRBD1; J: TRBJ2-1; length: 16; V: TRBV29-1; size: -; DNA: TGCAGCGTTGAAGTCGGTTCAGGGGGAAAATACAATGAGCAGTTCTTC; CDR3: CSVEVGSGGKYNEQFF
D: -; J: TRBJ2-1; length: 14; V: TRBV9; size: -; DNA: TGTGCCAGCAGCGTAGTTGGTAGCACGAATGAGCAGTTCTTC; CDR3: CASSVVGSTNEQFF
D: -; J: TRBJ2-1; length: 14; V: TRBV4-1; size: -; DNA: TGCGCCAGCAGCCAATCCATAGCGAGGAATGAGCAGTTCTTC; CDR3: CASSQSIARNEQFF
D: -; J: TRBJ2-1; length: 13; V: TRBV4-1; size: -; DNA: TGCGCCAGCAGCTTTAGATCTGTCAATGAGCAGTTCTTC; CDR3: CASSFRSVNEQFF
D: -; J: TRBJ2-3; length: 15; V: TRBV5-1; size: -; DNA: TGCGCCAGCAGCCCCCATGGGACCGCCACAGATACGCAGTATTTT; CDR3: CASSPHGTATDTQYF
D: TRBD1; J: TRBJ2-7; length: 15; V: TRBV5-1; size: -; DNA: TGCGCCAGCAGCTTGATACCGGACAGGGAGAACGAGCAGTACTTC; CDR3: CASSLIPDRENEQYF
D: -; J: TRBJ2-5; length: 14; V: TRBV29-1; size: once; DNA: TGCAGCGTTGAACTCAGGTTGATGGGAGAGACCCAGTACTTC; CDR3: CSVELRLMGETQYF
D: -; J: TRBJ1-1; length: 10; V: TRBV20-1; size: -; DNA: TGCAGTGCTAGGACCCTCAGCGCTTTCTTT; CDR3: CSARTLSAFF
D: -; J: TRBJ2-7; length: 12; V: TRBV5-4; size: once; DNA: TGTGCCAGCCTTGCGGACCCATACGAGCAGTACTTC; CDR3: CASLADPYEQYF
D: -; J: TRBJ2-3; length: 15; V: TRBV7-3; size: -; DNA: TGTGCCAGCAGCTTAATGGGCGGGACCACAGATACGCAGTATTTT; CDR3: CASSLMGGTTDTQYF
D: -; J: TRBJ2-7; length: 15; V: TRBV6-1; size: -; DNA: TGTGCCAGCAGTGAAAAGGAGCGAGACGATATAGAGCAGTACTTC; CDR3: CASSEKERDDIEQYF